This T cell receptor beta chain appears in the sequencing data of a study of OX40 agonist ivuxolimab in advanced cancers. Overall study context: Ivuxolimab, an antibody acting as an agonist of OX40 (CD134), was used to treat patients.

Germline V gene data show CDR1 as SEHNR and CDR2 as FQNEAQ (reference sequence). The CDR3 runs 14 residues. V shed 5 bases and J shed 4 bases, with 14 bases lying between them. Sequencing used immunoSEQ multiplex PCR; TCRdb keeps in-frame clones, though not all of them. Found here are about 5,500 clones, around 84% of them singletons; the top ten hold about 25%. The chain is built from TRBV7-9 and TRBJ1-1; D is possibly TRBD1 (5 bases). Sample: CD4+ or CD8+ T cells sorted from blood, taken in a trial of the OX40 agonist ivuxolimab. The source is an adult with an advanced solid tumor such as melanoma, head and neck, liver or kidney cancer. The DNA of the CDR3 is TGTGCCAGCAGCGTTACTACGGGGCTCACTGAAGCTTTCTTT. Its translation is CASSVTTGLTEAFF.